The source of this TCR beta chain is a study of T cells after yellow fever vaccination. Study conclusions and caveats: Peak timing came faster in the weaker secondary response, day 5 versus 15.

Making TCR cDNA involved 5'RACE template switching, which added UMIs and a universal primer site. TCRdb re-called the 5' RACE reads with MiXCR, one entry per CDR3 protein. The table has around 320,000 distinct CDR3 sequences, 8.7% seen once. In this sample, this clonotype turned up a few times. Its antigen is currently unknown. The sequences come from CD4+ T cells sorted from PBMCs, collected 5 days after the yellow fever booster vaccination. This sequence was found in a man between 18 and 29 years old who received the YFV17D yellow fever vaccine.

DNA of the CDR3: TGTGCCAGCAGTTACGGGACAGCAAGAAATTCACCCCTCCACTTT. Translated, it gives CASSYGTARNSPLHF. The gene calls are TRBV6-5 and TRBJ1-6, with 7 bases that match TRBD1. V was clipped by 2 bases and J by 7 bases; unmatched bases: 5. Germline CDR1 and CDR2: MNHEY and SVGAGI. This CDR3 comprises 15 residues.